This section outlines one TCR beta chain sequence together with its context. This entry belongs to a study of shared T cell receptors in the human thymus. Libraries were prepared by immunoSEQ multiplex PCR; TCRdb keeps only in-frame clonotypes and omits some of them. The data show hundreds of thousands of clones, 75% to 85% seen once. Germline lookup yields CDR1 LNHDA and CDR2 SQIVND (reference sequence). This CDR3 has 13 residues. V was shortened by 2 bases and J by 5 bases, with 6 bases between the two germline ends. The same data also contributed to another study, on human thymus T cells.

This chain joins TRBV19 and TRBJ2-2, with D unclear. The sequence was collected from a boy less than two years old with a congenital heart defect. Source material: thymocytes. CDR3 sequence: CASSIMATGELFF. As DNA, the CDR3 is TGTGCCAGTAGTATAATGGCTACCGGGGAGCTGTTTTTT.